Following are 17 T cell receptor beta chains from one sample sequenced in a study of blood T cell repertoires in COVID-19. Method: immunoSEQ multiplex PCR; TCRdb's copy keeps in-frame clones and lacks some. There are 140,000 to 150,000 clones in the sample; about nine tenths occur only once, and less than 5% lies in the top ten. The sequencing input was PBMCs or T cells enriched from blood (not recorded which). The receptors were sampled from a woman in her thirties or forties who had been exposed to COVID-19.

This clone was seen just once. This chain connects TRBV7-9 to TRBJ1-1; D gene uncertain. CDR1 SEHNR and CDR2 FQNEAQ come from the germline V gene (reference sequence). Deletions cut 1 base from V and 0 bases from J, with 6 bases between. The CDR3 loop spans 14 amino acids. CDR3 residues: CASSLDSMNTEAFF. CDR3 in DNA: TGTGCCAGCAGCTTAGACAGCATGAACACTGAAGCTTTCTTT.

This rearrangement joins TRBV9 to TRBJ1-3; TRBD1 matches 12 bases. The germline V gene has CDR1 SGDLS and CDR2 YYNGEE. With 3 bases clipped from V and 0 bases from J, the junction kept 7 bases outside the gene matches. The CDR3 extends over 18 amino acids. The CDR3 is CASSAGTGGPSSGNTIYF. CDR3 DNA: TGTGCCAGCAGCGCTGGGACAGGGGGCCCTAGCTCTGGAAACACCATATATTTT. Drawing the rest from reference TRBV9 and TRBJ1-3, the complete variable domain is DSGVTQTPKHLITATGQRVTLRCSPRSGDLSVYWYQQSLDQGLQFLIQYYNGEERAKGNILERFSAQQFPDLHSELNLSSLELGDSALYFCASSAGTGGPSSGNTIYFGEGSWLTVV.

The chain couples TRBV11-2 to TRBJ2-2; D is possibly TRBD1 (6 bases). V was clipped by 3 bases and J by 1 base, with 15 bases between them. Germline CDR1 reads SGHAT; CDR2 reads FQNNGV. This CDR3 spans 17 amino acids. For the CDR3, the DNA is TGTGCCAGCAGCTTTGGATGGGGGCCCCTGAACACCGGGGAGCTGTTTTTT. As protein: CASSFGWGPLNTGELFF. The complete variable domain, with remaining parts taken from reference TRBV11-2 and TRBJ2-2, reads EAGVAQSPRYKIIEKRQSVAFWCNPISGHATLYWYQQILGQGPKLLIQFQNNGVVDDSQLPKDRFSAERLKGVDSTLKIQPAKLEDSAVYLCASSFGWGPLNTGELFFGEGSRLTVL.

The chain couples TRBV10-3 to TRBJ1-1; perhaps TRBD1 as D (6 bases). CDR1 and CDR2 (germline): ENHRY, SYGVKD. V was clipped by 6 bases and J by 2 bases, with 16 bases between them. The CDR3 is made up of 15 amino acids. This chain's CDR3 is CAISKDRQPNTEAFF. The CDR3 DNA sequence: TGTGCCATCAGCAAAGACAGGCAGCCAAACACTGAAGCTTTCTTT.

The chain carries TRBV19 and TRBJ2-1; weak D call: TRBD1 (6 bases). Trimming removed 4 bases from V and 4 bases from J, with 11 bases in between. This CDR3 contains 14 residues. In germline, CDR1 is LNHDA, CDR2 SQIVND (reference sequence). The CDR3: CASSRDTHYNEQFF. The CDR3 bases are TGTGCCAGTAGTAGGGACACGCATTACAATGAGCAGTTCTTC. Filled out from reference TRBV19 and TRBJ2-1, the complete variable domain reads DGGITQSPKYLFRKEGQNVTLSCEQNLNHDAMYWYRQDPGQGLRLIYYSQIVNDFQKGDIAEGYSVSREKKESFPLTVTSAQKNPTAFYLCASSRDTHYNEQFFGPGTRLTVL.

The chain links TRBV12-3 or TRBV12-4 to TRBJ2-3; no clear D. Trimming shortened V by 7 bases and J by 2 bases, and 10 bases separated the two germline ends. The CDR3 totals 13 residues. CDR3 sequence (DNA): TGTGCCAGCACCTTAGCCCTCACAGATACGCAGTATTTT. This gives the protein CASTLALTDTQYF.

V and J are TRBV10-3 and TRBJ1-1; 7 bases are a match to TRBD1. Germline loops: CDR1 ENHRY, CDR2 SYGVKD. V gave up 5 bases and J gave up 3 bases; unmatched junction bases: 9. The CDR3 runs 15 residues. In DNA, the CDR3 is TGTGCCATCAGTAAAGGACAGGCTACCGACACTGAAGCTTTCTTT. This codes for CAISKGQATDTEAFF.

V and J are TRBV5-6 and TRBJ2-3; 7 bases map to TRBD1. Trimming took 2 bases from V and 4 from J; bases not matched to a gene: 7. Per germline, CDR1 SGHDT and CDR2 YYEEEE. CDR3 size: 15 residues. The CDR3 reads CASSFPTGTADTQYF. The CDR3 nucleotides read TGTGCCAGCAGCTTCCCGACAGGGACGGCAGATACGCAGTATTTT.

The chain couples TRBV28 to TRBJ1-1; TRBD1 is a possible D gene (5 bases). The germline V and J ends were trimmed by 3 bases and 7 bases, with 12 bases remaining between them. Germline V gene data show CDR1 as MDHEN and CDR2 as SYDVKM. The CDR3 runs 13 residues. The CDR3 sequence: CASSLGRVGEAFF. Written as DNA, the CDR3 is TGTGCCAGCAGTTTGGGCAGGGTCGGTGAAGCTTTCTTT. The full variable domain, its missing parts supplied by reference TRBV28 and TRBJ1-1, is DVKVTQSSRYLVKRTGEKVFLECVQDMDHENMFWYRQDPGLGLRLIYFSYDVKMKEKGDIPEGYSVSREKKERFSLILESASTNQTSMYLCASSLGRVGEAFFGQGTRLTVV.

This sequence joins TRBV5-4 and TRBJ1-6; 7 bases align to TRBD1. The J segment lost 8 bases and the V segment lost 2 bases, leaving 10 bases of the junction unmatched. The CDR3 has 16 residues. Germline V gives CDR1 SGHNT, CDR2 YYREEE (reference sequence). The CDR3 spells CASSFSRGGFYSPLHF. CDR3 bases: TGTGCCAGCAGCTTTTCCCGAGGGGGCTTCTATTCACCCCTCCACTTT.

This chain joins TRBV6-7 and TRBJ2-7; 7 bases align to TRBD2. TRBV6-7 has ORF status, its function being uncertain. V shed 7 bases and J 5 bases; nucleotides not matched to a gene: 2. The CDR3 covers 11 residues. In DNA, the CDR3 is TGTGCCAGCAAACGGGGGGACGAGCAGTACTTC. Protein: CASKRGDEQYF.

This clone was seen only a few times. The V gene is TRBV7-8, the J gene TRBJ1-3; maybe TRBD1 (6 bases). The germline V gene encodes CDR1 SGHVS and CDR2 FQNEAQ. V was cut by 2 bases and J by 2 bases, with 16 bases left in between. The CDR3 covers 17 residues. CDR3 DNA: TGTGCCAGCAGCTTAACAACAGGGCGACTTACTGGAAACACCATATATTTT. Its protein is CASSLTTGRLTGNTIYF. Full variable domain (rest looked up from reference TRBV7-8 and TRBJ1-3): GAGVSQSPRYKVAKRGQDVALRCDPISGHVSLFWYQQALGQGPEFLTYFQNEAQLDKSGLPSDRFFAERPEGSVSTLKIQRTQQEDSAVYLCASSLTTGRLTGNTIYFGEGSWLTVV.

This chain uses TRBV12-5 with TRBJ1-5, with a weak D call TRBD1 (6 bases). CDR1 and CDR2 from the germline V gene are LGHNT and FRNRAP. This CDR3 region has 14 residues. Trimming took 4 bases from V and 7 from J, leaving 14 bases between them. The CDR3 region has the DNA TGTGCTAGTGGTTACCTAGAAACAGGGCAGCCCCAGCATTTT. Its protein product is CASGYLETGQPQHF.

The chain has TRBV6-6 and TRBJ1-5; 9 nucleotides align to TRBD1. The length of the CDR3 is 14 residues. The germline V gene has CDR1 MNHNY and CDR2 SVGAGI (reference sequence). V lost 6 bases and J lost 7; bases outside the gene matches: 7. The CDR3 DNA reads as TGTGCCAGCAGGGGGGGACAGGGCGGACAGCCCCAGCATTTT. This codes for CASRGGQGGQPQHF.

This chain connects TRBV28 to TRBJ1-1; D might be TRBD1 (5 bases). Germline V lookup: CDR1 MDHEN, CDR2 SYDVKM. Trimming cost V 3 bases and J 0 bases, with 11 bases left between them. The CDR3 is 15 residues long. In DNA form, the CDR3 reads TGTGCCAGCAGTTTGTACAGGTACATGAACACTGAAGCTTTCTTT. Protein: CASSLYRYMNTEAFF.

The V gene is TRBV10-2, the J gene TRBJ1-1, with TRBD1 matching over 12 bases. Germline loops: CDR1 WSHSY, CDR2 SAAADI. Unmatched junction bases numbered 5, after V lost 6 bases and J lost 0 bases. CDR3 size: 16 residues. DNA of the CDR3: TGCGCCAGCAGGGGGACAGGGGGCACTGTGAACACTGAAGCTTTCTTT. Translation: CASRGTGGTVNTEAFF.

The chain combines TRBV12-5 with TRBJ2-1, with D possibly TRBD2 on 6 matching bases. Deletions cut 2 bases from V and 0 bases from J, with 11 bases between. This CDR3 region has 16 residues. Germline V gene lookup returns CDR1 LGHNT and CDR2 FRNRAP. The DNA of the CDR3 is TGTGCTAGTGGTTTGATTAGCGGAAGCTCCTACAATGAGCAGTTCTTC. Its translation: CASGLISGSSYNEQFF.